This T cell receptor beta chain was obtained from a study of blood T cell repertoires in COVID-19. Germline CDR1 is MNHEY and CDR2 is SVGEGT. The CDR3 runs to 17 residues. V was pared by 6 bases and J by 0 bases, with 11 bases of the junction left unmatched. Sequencing used immunoSEQ multiplex PCR; TCRdb keeps in-frame clones, though not all of them. The sample includes approximately 160,000 clones, 84% seen only once; the top ten take roughly 14%. This clonotype was sampled from a man younger than 35 with active or convalescent COVID-19. The J gene is TRBJ1-5, the V gene TRBV6-2 or TRBV6-3, with TRBD1 matching over 7 bases. The source material was peripheral blood. The DNA of the CDR3 is TGTGCCAGCAGCCACACCGGGGACAGTTATAGCAATCAGCCCCAGCATTTT. This translates into CASSHTGDSYSNQPQHF.